This T cell receptor beta chain is from a study of blood T cell repertoires in COVID-19. The V and J ends lost 4 bases and 6 bases, in that order; junction bases with no gene match: 10. The germline CDR1 and CDR2 sequences are SGHTA and FQGNSA. The CDR3 has 16 amino acids. Some clones are missing from TCRdb's copy, which holds only in-frame ones; the method was immunoSEQ multiplex PCR. The sample records tens of thousands of clones, approximately 78% being singletons. Only one count was recorded for this clone. This clonotype was sampled from a man aged 55 to 70 in a cohort sampled during active COVID-19. The J gene is TRBJ1-4, the V gene TRBV7-2; 8 bases line up with TRBD1. Sequenced input: peripheral blood. The CDR3 loop reads CASSSGWTGRDEKLFF. The CDR3 DNA reads TGTGCCAGCAGCTCGGGTTGGACAGGGAGGGATGAAAAACTGTTTTTT.